This T cell receptor (beta chain) was captured by sequencing in a study of cytomegalovirus exposure and HLA in healthy donors. Germline V gene data show CDR1 as MRHNA and CDR2 as SNTAGT. This CDR3 region has 16 residues. With 3 bases removed from V and 0 bases from J, the gap between germline ends came to 11 bases. 60 Vbeta and 13 Jbeta primers were used in PCR. Repertoires were generated with immunoSEQ multiplex PCR, while TCRdb's copy carries only in-frame clones and drops some. The data hold fewer than 150,000 clones, with approximately 83% observed a single time. The sample taken for sequencing was PBMCs. The gene calls are TRBV6-4 and TRBJ2-2; D gene ambiguous. The source of this sequence is a man aged 40-50 years in good health and CMV-seropositive. This CDR3 reads CASSERILTNTGELFF. The CDR3 region has the DNA TGTGCCAGCAGTGAGCGGATACTAACGAACACCGGGGAGCTGTTTTTT.